The clone carrying this TCR delta chain has only a few counts. The TCRdb record carries a much larger clone's protein, which differs from this DNA's translation at residue 14; a read error is the likely cause, and the protein listed here is the DNA translation. TCRdb applied CATT to the multiplex PCR reads for clone calling. This sample carries under 65,000 delta-chain clones, approximately 1.5% of them seen once, and the ten largest clones take approximately 15%. This sample stems from a study of γδ T cells in repeated Plasmodium falciparum infection. Study-level information: Over roughly 580 days, donors received four mosquito-bite P. falciparum NF54 infections.

The V and J ends lost 2 bases and 3 bases respectively, with 31 bases between them. This CDR3 is built from 21 residues. In germline, CDR1 is TSWWSYY, CDR2 QGS. Gammadelta T cells were flow-sorted from PBMC into Vgamma9/Vdelta2+ and Vdelta2-negative populations for bulk analysis. The V gene is TRDV1, the J gene TRDJ1; possibly TRDD3 for D (7 bases). The source is a pool of human donors (malaria-infected and uninfected, not separated). The sample comprised gamma-delta T cells from blood. Written as DNA, the CDR3 is TGTGCTCTTGGGGAAAGTATCCTACAAAACATTTGGGGGACACGCGCCGATAAACTCATCTTT. It codes for CALGESILQNIWGTRADKLIF.